The present T cell receptor (beta chain) was sequenced within a study of T cells in Graves' hyperthyroidism and ophthalmopathy. What was amplified from RNA transcripts were TCR beta CDR3 regions. Researchers ran a first-round RT-PCR on the TCR CDR3 using the HTBI primer set. TCRdb fed the multiplex PCR reads into MiXCR, producing one record per CDR3 protein. Among hundreds of thousands of distinct CDR3 sequences listed, roughly 37% were seen once. Out of 10 ml of fresh peripheral blood came the PBMCs. This clonotype has a count of ten or more. Its target is unknown. Findings and limits, study-wide: Ophthalmopathy was predicted by the model a median of roughly 6.6 months ahead of onset. Most thyroid clonotypes expanded above 0.001 were also detected in blood.

The sequence derives from a man aged 18-30 years with Graves' hyperthyroidism. Input material: blood.

DNA for the CDR3: TGTGCCAGCAGCTTAGACGACGGGGGAAACTACGAGCAGTACTTC. It translates to CASSLDDGGNYEQYF. The rearrangement uses TRBV7-9 and TRBJ2-7; a weak D match, TRBD2 (6 bases). The germline V gene encodes CDR1 SEHNR and CDR2 FQNEAQ (reference sequence). Trimming took off 1 base at V and 3 bases at J, with 13 bases between the two ends. This CDR3 contains 15 residues. Variable domain in full (rest from reference TRBV7-9 and TRBJ2-7): DTGVSQNPRHKITKRGQNVTFRCDPISEHNRLYWYRQTLGQGPEFLTYFQNEAQLEKSRLLSDRFSAERPKGSFSTLEIQRTEQGDSAMYLCASSLDDGGNYEQYFGPGTRLTVT.